This T cell receptor beta chain was recovered during a study of beta chain features in type 1 diabetes. About the research overall: In all, more than 90,000,000 sorted cells from all samples were analyzed. Study observations and caveats: The naive, central memory and Treg TCRB repertoires looked more alike in patients than they did in healthy donors. Researchers could not determine here whether HLA type influences TCRB rearrangement.

Worth noting for this clone: The antigen remains unidentified.

The isolated RNA, all of it, was reverse transcribed, so expressed TCRB transcripts were what got sequenced. Method: immunoSEQ multiplex PCR; TCRdb's copy keeps in-frame clones and lacks some. Altogether approximately 44,000 clones are present, roughly 56% being singletons, with the ten largest covering approximately 2.1%. Blood was drawn once from each donor into heparinised tubes. The draws averaged about 110 mL. This TCR came from a woman younger than 30 in good health. The sequenced material came from Tregs from blood.

CDR3 protein: CASSSPPPQLEQFF. The CDR3 region has the DNA TGTGCCAGCAGCTCACCACCCCCCCAACTGGAGCAGTTCTTC. The chain uses TRBV7-2 and TRBJ2-1, with D unresolved. The CDR3 runs 14 residues. Trimming removed 4 bases at V and 10 bases at J, with 17 bases between. Germline loops: CDR1 SGHTA, CDR2 FQGNSA.